This entry concerns a single T cell receptor beta chain. The antigen is not known. V was clipped by 8 bases and J by 7 bases; unmatched bases: 7. The CDR3 is 14 amino acids. The germline V gene has CDR1 MDHEN and CDR2 SYDVKM. This sample is drawn from a study of T cells in localized non-small cell lung cancer. Study observations and caveats: Within adjacent lung there appeared a median approximately 60 of the top 100 tumor clones. Uninvolved adjacent lung showed peak T cell clonality, exceeding tumor.

This table comes from immunoSEQ multiplex PCR, and its TCRdb copy is limited to in-frame clones, with some not included. The sample has approximately 3,000 clones; about 24% are singletons. The input for sequencing was lung tumor tissue, taken before any cancer treatment. This sequence originates from a man between 40 and 70 years old with stage I squamous cell lung carcinoma. The rearrangement uses TRBV28 and TRBJ2-2, with 10 bases lining up with TRBD2. The CDR3 DNA follows: TGTGCCAGCGCTTCTCCTAGCGGGGGCGGGGAGCTGTTTTTT. As protein: CASASPSGGGELFF. Supplemented by reference TRBV28 and TRBJ2-2, the full variable domain reads DVKVTQSSRYLVKRTGEKVFLECVQDMDHENMFWYRQDPGLGLRLIYFSYDVKMKEKGDIPEGYSVSREKKERFSLILESASTNQTSMYLCASASPSGGGELFFGEGSRLTVL.